The rows below give T cell receptor beta chains drawn from one sample of a study of blood T cell repertoires in COVID-19. The repertoire was sequenced with immunoSEQ multiplex PCR; TCRdb's copy has only in-frame clones and lacks some. The data hold around 66,000 clones, with approximately 89% observed a single time. Sequencing was done on a sample of peripheral blood. These receptors originate from a man aged 55-75 years with acute or convalescent COVID-19. Both conserved end residues are part of each CDR3. Each record gives: J gene, D gene, CDR3 length, clone size, V gene, CDR3 DNA, CDR3 protein. D genes are given only for firm matches. A clone size is listed for some rows: how often the clone was seen (once, few, many), or a class if it is expanded.

TRBJ2-2 | NA | 16 | NA | TRBV4-3 | TGCGCCAGCAGCCAAACGACACACACAAACACCGGGGAGCTGTTTTTT | CASSQTTHTNTGELFF
TRBJ1-2 | TRBD1 | 13 | few | TRBV5-6 | TGTGCCAGCAGCTCGGGACAGGCCTATGGCTACACCTTC | CASSSGQAYGYTF
TRBJ1-3 | NA | 16 | NA | TRBV5-1 | TGCGCCAGCAGCTCGATGGCGGTTGGAGCAGGAAACACCATATATTTT | CASSSMAVGAGNTIYF
TRBJ2-1 | TRBD2 | 16 | few | TRBV7-9 | TGTGCCAGCAGCGTGACTAGCGGGGTGGCTTACAATGAGCAGTTCTTC | CASSVTSGVAYNEQFF
TRBJ2-1 | NA | 16 | few | TRBV11-2 | TGTGCCAGCAGCTTAGTCGCAGGCGTCTCCTACAATGAGCAGTTCTTC | CASSLVAGVSYNEQFF
TRBJ1-2 | TRBD1 | 13 | NA | TRBV4-1 | TGCGCCAGCAGCGGTACAGGGGATCGTGGCTACACCTTC | CASSGTGDRGYTF
TRBJ2-7 | NA | 13 | NA | TRBV7-2 | TGTGCCAGCAGCTTAGACTCTTACTACGAGCAGTACTTC | CASSLDSYYEQYF
TRBJ2-3 | TRBD2 | 15 | NA | TRBV5-6 | TGTGCCAGCAGCTTAATAGCGGGGGGGACAGATACGCAGTATTTT | CASSLIAGGTDTQYF
TRBJ2-5 | NA | 11 | NA | TRBV6-6 | TGTGCCAGCAGTTCCGGGGAGACCCAGTACTTC | CASSSGETQYF
TRBJ1-5 | NA | 13 | NA | TRBV5-4 | TGTGCCAGCGGTTCTGGCCCAAATCAGCCCCAGCATTTT | CASGSGPNQPQHF
TRBJ1-4 | NA | 14 | NA | TRBV5-6 | TGTGCCAGCAGCTTCTCGTCTGCTAATGAAAAACTGTTTTTT | CASSFSSANEKLFF
TRBJ1-2 | NA | 22 | NA | TRBV19 | TGTGCCAGTAGTCCCGGACAGCTCGGAGGCTCGAGGGGAGGGCCACTTAACTATGGCTACACCTTC | CASSPGQLGGSRGGPLNYGYTF
TRBJ1-2 | NA | 14 | NA | TRBV12-5 | TGTGCTAGTGGCAGGATAGGGGACTCTTTTGGCTACACCTTC | CASGRIGDSFGYTF
TRBJ1-2 | TRBD1 | 18 | NA | TRBV2 | TGTGCCAGCAGAGGATGGGGAACAGGGGGCGAAGCTAACTATGGCTACACCTTC | CASRGWGTGGEANYGYTF
TRBJ1-6 | NA | 16 | NA | TRBV18 | TGTGCCAGCTCACCACCGCCGGGCTCCTATAATTCACCCCTCCACTTT | CASSPPPGSYNSPLHF
TRBJ1-2 | NA | 15 | NA | TRBV27 | TGTGCCAGCAGCTCTGGACAGTCTTCTAACTATGGCTACACCTTC | CASSSGQSSNYGYTF
TRBJ1-5 | TRBD1 | 14 | NA | TRBV6-6 | TGTGCCAGCACAATGGGGGGACAGGGACAGCCCCAGCATTTT | CASTMGGQGQPQHF
TRBJ1-4 | NA | 16 | NA | TRBV4-2 | TGTGCCAGCAGCCAAGATGGAGGGGATACTAATGAAAAACTGTTTTTT | CASSQDGGDTNEKLFF